The 12 T cell receptor beta chains below come from one sample, sequenced in a study of T cell changes during pregnancy in multiple sclerosis. Method: immunoSEQ multiplex PCR; TCRdb's copy keeps in-frame clones and lacks some. The top ten clones hold about 0.7% of a sample with about 31,000 clones, around nine tenths of them seen once. Sequencing used CD4+ T cells from peripheral blood mononuclear cells, obtained in the first trimester of pregnancy. The receptors derive from a female donor in good health, enrolled as a control in a pregnancy study.

This clone was detected only once. The chain couples TRBV30 to TRBJ2-2, with TRBD1 matching over 10 bases. CDR1 GTSNPN and CDR2 SVGIG come from the germline V gene (reference sequence). Germline trimming cut 5 bases from V and 8 bases from J; bases unmatched to any gene: 14. CDR3 size: 16 residues. CDR3 amino acids: CAWGFTGTGVSGELFF. CDR3 nucleotide sequence: TGTGCCTGGGGTTTCACCGGGACAGGGGTTTCTGGGGAGCTGTTTTTT.

This chain uses TRBV6-5 with TRBJ1-2; 8 bases fit TRBD1. V was pared by 7 bases and J by 2 bases, with 9 bases of the junction left unmatched. The CDR3 extends over 15 amino acids. CDR1 MNHEY and CDR2 SVGAGI come from the germline V gene. As DNA, the CDR3 is TGTGCCAGCAAGGAGACTTACAGGGGGAACTATGGCTACACCTTC. Its translation: CASKETYRGNYGYTF.

J is TRBJ1-5 and V is TRBV4-2; TRBD1 is a possible D gene (5 bases). The V end lost 4 bases, the J end lost 6 bases, and 19 bases lay between the germline ends. The CDR3 is 16 amino acids. CDR1 and CDR2 from the germline V gene are LGHNA and YNFKEQ. The CDR3 bases are TGTGCCAGCAGCCCGCAAAATAAGGGGCAAGGTCAGCCCCAGCATTTT. Its translation is CASSPQNKGQGQPQHF.

The chain is built from TRBV9 and TRBJ1-2; maybe TRBD1 (5 bases). CDR3 length: 14 amino acids. Germline CDR1 SGDLS, CDR2 YYNGEE. V lost 1 base and J lost 8, with 15 bases in between. This CDR3 is CASSVSSGLGGYTF. The CDR3 DNA is TGTGCCAGCAGCGTATCCTCAGGGTTAGGCGGCTACACCTTC.

The chain employs TRBV2 and TRBJ1-1, with TRBD1 as a possible D gene (5 bases). This CDR3 is 13 amino acids long. V lost 7 bases to trimming and J lost 1 base, with 10 bases between them. Germline V CDR1 and CDR2: SNHLY, FYNNEI. CDR3 coding DNA: TGTGCCAGCACCCGAGACAGGAACACTGAAGCTTTCTTT. Its translation is CASTRDRNTEAFF.

CDR3 sequence (DNA): TGTGCCAGCAGCCTATCCCAAACTGCTGGCTACACCTTC. Residues: CASSLSQTAGYTF. The chain has TRBV7-2 and TRBJ1-2; D gene ambiguous. The CDR3 covers 13 residues. Trimming took off 5 bases at V and 7 bases at J, with 14 bases between the two ends. Germline CDR1 SGHTA, CDR2 FQGNSA.

V and J are TRBV5-8 and TRBJ1-2, with 8 bases identical to TRBD1. Germline V gene sequence: CDR1 SGHTS, CDR2 YDEGEE. The CDR3 has 16 residues. The ends lost 3 bases at V and 4 bases at J; junction bases unmatched: 11. The CDR3 spells CASSSGGQGAIYGYTF. The CDR3 DNA is TGTGCCAGCAGCTCTGGAGGGCAGGGGGCGATCTATGGCTACACCTTC.

Only a few counts were recorded for this clone. The genes are TRBV7-9 and TRBJ1-6; TRBD1 is a possible D gene (5 bases). Germline V gene data show CDR1 as SEHNR and CDR2 as FQNEAQ (reference sequence). V was pared by 4 bases and J by 7 bases, with 8 bases between. The CDR3 is made up of 13 amino acids. The CDR3 sequence: CASSWGLNSPLHF. For the CDR3, the DNA is TGTGCCAGCAGCTGGGGCCTCAATTCACCCCTCCACTTT.

Here the CDR3 DNA reads TGTGCCTGGAGTGTACAAAGGACAGGGGATCGTGGCTACACCTTC. Its protein product is CAWSVQRTGDRGYTF. The V gene is TRBV30, the J gene TRBJ1-2; 9 nucleotides agree with TRBD1. Germline V gives CDR1 GTSNPN, CDR2 SVGIG (reference sequence). The junction had 9 bases not matched to a gene; V was cut back by 0 bases and J by 7 bases. The CDR3 runs to 15 residues.

The V and J genes are TRBV6-1 and TRBJ2-5; TRBD1 matches at 8 bases. CDR1 is MNHNS and CDR2 is SASEGT in the germline V gene. V was clipped by 1 base and J by 3 bases; unmatched bases: 10. CDR3 length equals 17 residues. Written as DNA, the CDR3 is TGTGCCAGCAGTGAAGTGGGTGGACAGGGTGGAAAAGAGACCCAGTACTTC. This encodes CASSEVGGQGGKETQYF.

This chain uses TRBV10-3 with TRBJ1-1; possible D gene TRBD1, 5 bases. Trimming pared 0 bases from V and 9 bases from J, leaving 11 bases between. The CDR3 consists of 13 residues. The germline CDR1 and CDR2 sequences are ENHRY and SYGVKD. The CDR3 coding sequence is TGTGCCATCAGTGAGTCGAGTGGGGGGAAAGCTTTCTTT. Translated: CAISESSGGKAFF.

The chain recombines TRBV14 with TRBJ2-7; 8 bases agree with TRBD1. Germline CDR1 reads SGHDN; CDR2 reads FVKESK. Trimming at V came to 3 bases and at J to 2 bases, leaving 9 bases not matched to a gene. The CDR3 consists of 16 residues. Here the CDR3 reads CASSQIGADRAYEQYF. The CDR3 DNA is TGTGCCAGCAGCCAGATAGGAGCGGACAGGGCCTACGAGCAGTACTTC.